This TCR beta chain is drawn from a study of blood T cells in healthy people across ages. Turning to the study itself: For every two T cells, template switching captured about one barcoded beta molecule.

Germline assignment: CDR1 DFQATT and CDR2 SNEGSKA (reference sequence). This CDR3 comprises 13 residues. Trimming took 4 bases from V and 10 from J, leaving 16 bases between them. A sample-barcoded 5' primer and a J-beta primer mix were used in a second PCR of roughly 6 to 11 cycles. Each cDNA molecule was tagged by a template-switch adaptor that had 12 random nucleotides. Each CDR3 protein gets one entry after TCRdb re-called the 5' RACE reads with MiXCR. The sample contains approximately 900,000 distinct CDR3 sequences, around 48% of which appear only once. Sequenced input: blood. The chain recombines TRBV20-1 with TRBJ1-4; D gene unclear. This receptor was obtained from a man under 40 in good health. This CDR3 reads CSATPSAFGKLFF. CDR3 nucleotides: TGCAGTGCTACTCCGTCGGCGTTCGGAAAACTGTTTTTT.